A selection of T cell receptor beta chains follows, all from one sample in a study of T-cell reconstitution after alpha-beta-depleted transplantation in children. TCRdb independently ran MiXCR on the PCR reads; one entry per CDR3 protein. The profile shows 200,000 or so distinct CDR3 sequences, 7.5% to 9.5% of them singletons. Sequences were derived from PBMCs, mostly from graft donor cells, sampled 360 days after TCRalphabeta/CD19-depleted stem cell transplant. These receptors were collected from a male patient aged 2 to 10 who had a stem cell transplant for acute myeloid leukemia, so the T cells may come from the graft donor. The CDR3 runs from the conserved cysteine through the conserved F or W. D genes are given only for firm matches. The listing skips clone size in some rows; elsewhere it reads once, few, many or a size class.

cdr3_aa	cdr3_nt	v_call	j_call	d_call	clone_size
CASSLVLAVTDTQYF	TGTGCCAGCAGTTTAGTACTAGCGGTTACAGATACGCAGTATTTT	TRBV12-3/TRBV12-4	TRBJ2-3	TRBD2	NA
CASSPGRDGRGYTF	TGTGCCAGCAGTCCCGGGCGGGACGGGCGAGGCTACACCTTC	TRBV7-2	TRBJ1-2	NA	few
CSAGDWGGETQYF	TGCAGTGCCGGAGACTGGGGAGGAGAGACCCAGTACTTC	TRBV20-1	TRBJ2-5	NA	NA
CASSLHLSGANVLTF	TGCGCCAGCAGCTTGCATCTCTCTGGGGCCAACGTCCTGACTTTC	TRBV5-1	TRBJ2-6	NA	many
CASSRFREADTQYF	TGTGCCAGCTCACGTTTCAGGGAGGCGGATACGCAGTATTTT	TRBV18	TRBJ2-3	NA	few
CASSVMGGTDTQYF	TGTGCCAGCAGCGTCATGGGAGGCACAGATACGCAGTATTTT	TRBV7-2	TRBJ2-3	NA	few
CASSLGGHSGNTIYF	TGTGCCAGCAGCTTAGGGGGCCACTCTGGAAACACCATATATTTT	TRBV7-3	TRBJ1-3	NA	many
CASSYEAHGGETQYF	TGTGCCAGCAGTTACGAAGCCCATGGAGGGGAGACCCAGTACTTC	TRBV6-5	TRBJ2-5	NA	NA
CASSYRGTTTYEQYF	TGTGCCAGCAGTTACAGGGGGACTACTACCTACGAGCAGTACTTC	TRBV6-5	TRBJ2-7	NA	many
CASSPRSGRNTGELFF	TGTGCCAGCAGCCCACGTAGCGGGCGGAACACCGGGGAGCTGTTTTTT	TRBV7-3	TRBJ2-2	TRBD2	NA